This T cell receptor beta chain was documented in a study of immune evolution from preneoplasia to lung adenocarcinoma. The CDR3 extends over 14 amino acids. The germline V and J ends were trimmed by 6 bases and 1 base, with 13 bases remaining between them. Germline lookup yields CDR1 SGHRS and CDR2 YFSETQ. About this clone itself: Its antigen is still unknown.

Study results and caveats: Normal lung had the highest top T cell clone frequencies.

Premalignant or tumor cells were enriched by macro-dissection after pathologic assessment. Profiled with immunoSEQ multiplex PCR; TCRdb holds only in-frame clones, not every one. The sample includes approximately 7,000 clones, approximately 80% of them seen just once. The V gene is TRBV5-1, the J gene TRBJ2-5; weak D call: TRBD2 (6 bases). The clonotype was recovered from a donor aged 70 or over with lung adenocarcinoma. The sequencing input was FFPE lung adenocarcinoma in situ tissue. CDR3 nucleotide sequence: TGCGCCAGCACGGAGGGTGTCAGCCAAGAGACCCAGTACTTC. This encodes CASTEGVSQETQYF.